The 3 T cell receptor beta chains presented below share a single source sample, sequenced in a study of blood T cells in healthy people across ages. A second PCR, run for 7 to 11 cycles, used a sample-barcoded 5' primer plus a J-beta primer mix. TCRdb recomputed calls from the 5' RACE reads with MiXCR, one row per CDR3 protein. The repertoire holds roughly 1,700,000 distinct CDR3 sequences, with about 28% as singletons. Sequencing was performed on blood. The receptors were gathered from a woman aged 25 to 39 in good health.

This clonotype has a handful of counts. This chain links TRBV2 with TRBJ2-7; 7 bases line up with TRBD2. The CDR3 spans 14 residues. With 6 bases clipped from V and 1 base from J, the junction kept 6 bases outside the gene matches. Germline CDR1 is SNHLY and CDR2 is FYNNEI. This CDR3 reads CASRAGEPSYEQYF. CDR3 sequence (DNA): TGTGCCAGCAGGGCGGGGGAGCCATCCTACGAGCAGTACTTC.

J is TRBJ2-7 and V is TRBV24-1; either TRBD1 or TRBD2 may fit D (6 bases each). The CDR3 consists of 14 residues. CDR1 is KGHDR and CDR2 is SFDVKD in the germline V gene. Trimming removed 3 bases at V and 1 base at J, with 9 bases between. The chain's CDR3 is CATSDGGGSYEQYF. CDR3 nucleotides: TGTGCCACCAGTGATGGAGGGGGATCCTACGAGCAGTACTTC.

The chain combines TRBV24-1 with TRBJ1-1; D unresolved. The length of the CDR3 is 12 residues. Deletions cut 4 bases from V and 6 bases from J, with 8 bases between. The germline V gene encodes CDR1 KGHDR and CDR2 SFDVKD. The CDR3 is CATSEISAEAFF. The CDR3 nucleotides read TGTGCCACCAGTGAGATCAGCGCTGAAGCTTTCTTT.